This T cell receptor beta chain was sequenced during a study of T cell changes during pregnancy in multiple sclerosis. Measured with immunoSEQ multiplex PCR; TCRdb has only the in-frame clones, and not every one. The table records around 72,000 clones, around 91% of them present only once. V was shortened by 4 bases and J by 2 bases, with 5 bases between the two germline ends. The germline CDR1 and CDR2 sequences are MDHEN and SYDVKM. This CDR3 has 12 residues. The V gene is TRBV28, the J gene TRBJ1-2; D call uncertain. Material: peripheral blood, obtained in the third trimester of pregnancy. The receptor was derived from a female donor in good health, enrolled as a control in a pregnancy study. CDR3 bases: TGTGCCAGCAGTTCACAGAACTATGGCTACACCTTC. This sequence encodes CASSSQNYGYTF.